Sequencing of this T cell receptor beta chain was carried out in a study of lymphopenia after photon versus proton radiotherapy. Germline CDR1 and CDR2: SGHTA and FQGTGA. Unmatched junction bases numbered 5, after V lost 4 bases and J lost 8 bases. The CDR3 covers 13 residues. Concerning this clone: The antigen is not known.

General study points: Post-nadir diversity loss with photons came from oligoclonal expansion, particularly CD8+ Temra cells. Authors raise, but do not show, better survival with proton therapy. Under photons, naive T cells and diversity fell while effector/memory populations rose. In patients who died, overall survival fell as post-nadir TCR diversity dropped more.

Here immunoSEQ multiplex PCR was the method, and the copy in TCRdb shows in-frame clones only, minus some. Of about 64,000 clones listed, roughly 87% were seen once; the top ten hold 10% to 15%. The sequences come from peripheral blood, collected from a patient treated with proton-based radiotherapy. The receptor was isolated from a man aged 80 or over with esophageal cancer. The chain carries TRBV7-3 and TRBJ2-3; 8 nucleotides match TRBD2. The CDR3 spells CASSSAGVGTQYF. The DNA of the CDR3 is TGTGCCAGCAGCTCAGCGGGGGTGGGTACGCAGTATTTT.